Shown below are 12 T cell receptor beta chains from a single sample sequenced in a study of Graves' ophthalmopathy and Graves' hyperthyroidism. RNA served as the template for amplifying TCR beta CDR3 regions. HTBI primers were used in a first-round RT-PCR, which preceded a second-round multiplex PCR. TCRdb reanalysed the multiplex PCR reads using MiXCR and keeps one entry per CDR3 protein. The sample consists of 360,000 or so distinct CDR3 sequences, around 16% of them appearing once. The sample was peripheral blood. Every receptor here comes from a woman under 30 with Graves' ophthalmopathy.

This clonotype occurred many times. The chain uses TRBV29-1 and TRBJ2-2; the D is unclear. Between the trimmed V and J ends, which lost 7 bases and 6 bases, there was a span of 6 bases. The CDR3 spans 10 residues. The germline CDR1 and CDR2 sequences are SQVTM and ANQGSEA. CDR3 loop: CSGGSGELFF. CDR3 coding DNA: TGCAGCGGGGGTTCCGGGGAGCTGTTTTTT.

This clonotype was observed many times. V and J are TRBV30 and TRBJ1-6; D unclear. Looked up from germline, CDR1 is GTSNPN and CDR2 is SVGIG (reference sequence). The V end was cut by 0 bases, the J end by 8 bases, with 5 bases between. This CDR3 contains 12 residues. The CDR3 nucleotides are TGTGCCTGGAGTGTACACGATTCACCCCTCCACTTT. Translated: CAWSVHDSPLHF.

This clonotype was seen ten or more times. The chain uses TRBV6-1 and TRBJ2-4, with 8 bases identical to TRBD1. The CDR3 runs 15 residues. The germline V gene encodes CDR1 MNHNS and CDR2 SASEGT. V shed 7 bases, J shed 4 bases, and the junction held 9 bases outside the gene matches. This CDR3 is CASTSTGQGKNIQYF. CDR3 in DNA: TGTGCCAGCACCTCGACCGGACAGGGAAAAAACATTCAGTACTTC.

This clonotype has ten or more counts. The CDR3 DNA reads as TGTGCCAGCAGCCCAGGAAGCACAGATACGCAGTATTTT. It encodes CASSPGSTDTQYF. V and J are TRBV7-3 and TRBJ2-3; D is undetermined. The germline CDR1 and CDR2 sequences are SGHTA and FQGTGA. V lost 5 bases to trimming and J lost 0 bases, with 6 bases between them. The CDR3 is made up of 13 amino acids.

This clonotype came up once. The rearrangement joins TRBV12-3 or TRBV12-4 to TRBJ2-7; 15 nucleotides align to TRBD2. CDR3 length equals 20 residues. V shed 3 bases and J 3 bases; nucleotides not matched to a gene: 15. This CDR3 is CASSFGTSGLAGGTNYEQYF. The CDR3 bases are TGTGCCAGCAGTTTTGGAACATCGGGACTAGCGGGGGGAACGAACTACGAGCAGTACTTC.

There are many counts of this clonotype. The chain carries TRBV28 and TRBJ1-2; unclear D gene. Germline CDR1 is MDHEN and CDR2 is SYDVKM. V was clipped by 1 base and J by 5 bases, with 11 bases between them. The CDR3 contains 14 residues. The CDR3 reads CASSLSSRLYGYTF. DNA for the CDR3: TGTGCCAGCAGTTTATCCAGTAGGCTTTATGGCTACACCTTC.

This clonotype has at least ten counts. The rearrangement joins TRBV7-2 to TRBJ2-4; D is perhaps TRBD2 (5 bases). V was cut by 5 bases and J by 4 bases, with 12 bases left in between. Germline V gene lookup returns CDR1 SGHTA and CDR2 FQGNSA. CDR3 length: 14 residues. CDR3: CASSITAGKNIQYF. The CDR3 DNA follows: TGTGCCAGCAGCATAACGGCGGGTAAAAACATTCAGTACTTC.

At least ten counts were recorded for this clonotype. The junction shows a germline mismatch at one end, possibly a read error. In nucleotides, the CDR3 is TGTGCCAGCAGCTTATCCGTGGGGGCCGCCGCTGAAGCTTTCTTT. This sequence encodes CASSLSVGAAAEAFF. The chain is built from TRBV27 and TRBJ1-1; possibly TRBD1 for D (6 bases). CDR1 is MNHEY and CDR2 is SMNVEV in the germline V gene (reference sequence). This CDR3 spans 15 amino acids.

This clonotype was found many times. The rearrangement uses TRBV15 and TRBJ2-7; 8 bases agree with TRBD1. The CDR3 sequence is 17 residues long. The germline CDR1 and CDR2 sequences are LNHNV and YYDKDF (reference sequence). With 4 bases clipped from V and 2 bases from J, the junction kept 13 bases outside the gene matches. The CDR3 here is CATSTPTGDRTTYEQYF. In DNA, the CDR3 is TGTGCCACCAGCACCCCGACCGGGGACAGGACAACCTACGAGCAGTACTTC.

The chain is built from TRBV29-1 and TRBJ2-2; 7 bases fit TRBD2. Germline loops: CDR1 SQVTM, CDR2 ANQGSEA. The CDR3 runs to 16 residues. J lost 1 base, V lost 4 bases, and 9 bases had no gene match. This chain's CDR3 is CSVALASGVNTGELFF. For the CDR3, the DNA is TGCAGCGTTGCTTTGGCTAGCGGAGTGAACACCGGGGAGCTGTTTTTT.

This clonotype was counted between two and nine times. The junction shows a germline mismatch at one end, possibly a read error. The CDR3 DNA sequence: TGCAGTGCTGGAGAGGGACAGGGGATTCCTGGCTATGGCTACACCTTC. Protein: CSAGEGQGIPGYGYTF. The rearrangement uses TRBV20-1 and TRBJ1-2; TRBD1 matches 10 bases. Germline loops: CDR1 DFQATT, CDR2 SNEGSKA (reference sequence). This CDR3 is built from 16 residues.

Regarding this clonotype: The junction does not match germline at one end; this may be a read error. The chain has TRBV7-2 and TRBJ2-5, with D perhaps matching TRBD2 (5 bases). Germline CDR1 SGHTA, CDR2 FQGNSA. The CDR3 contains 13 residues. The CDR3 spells CVSSYGVQETQYF. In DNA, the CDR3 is TGTGTCAGCAGCTACGGGGTACAAGAGACCCAGTACTTC.